Detailed here is one T cell receptor beta chain. This sample was included in a study of blood T cell repertoires in COVID-19. The CDR3 loop spans 12 amino acids. Per the germline V gene, CDR1 is MDHEN and CDR2 is SYDVKM. V dropped 3 bases and J dropped 4 bases, with 6 bases sitting between them. Participant-given clinical history determined each cohort assignment. The protocol was immunoSEQ multiplex PCR, while the TCRdb copy is restricted to in-frame clones and leaves out a portion. The top ten clones hold approximately 6.6% of a sample with around 220,000 clones, roughly 89% of them seen once. This rearrangement joins TRBV28 to TRBJ1-2; D gene uncertain. The sequencing sample was made of PBMCs or T cells enriched from blood (not recorded which). This receptor was identified in a middle-aged woman who had recovered from COVID-19. For the CDR3, the DNA is TGTGCCAGCAGTTTCGCGATCTATGGCTACACCTTC. Encoded protein: CASSFAIYGYTF.